These 8 T cell receptor beta chains share one sample of origin, sequenced in a study of cytomegalovirus exposure and HLA in healthy donors. The study ran its PCR with 60 Vbeta and 13 Jbeta primers. The method was immunoSEQ multiplex PCR; TCRdb's version includes in-frame clones alone and lacks a portion of them. Of fewer than 60,000 clones listed, almost 85% were seen once; the top ten hold 2.9%. Sequencing used PBMCs. Receptors were obtained from a man aged 45-65 years in good health and CMV-seronegative.

V and J are TRBV4-1 and TRBJ2-7; the D gene is possibly TRBD1 (6 bases). Between the trimmed V and J ends, which lost 4 bases and 2 bases, there was a span of 12 bases. The CDR3 length is 14 residues. CDR1 is MGHRA and CDR2 is YSYEKL in the germline V gene. The CDR3 DNA sequence: TGCGCCAGCAGCCCCATGGGGGCGCCCTACGAGCAGTACTTC. Translation: CASSPMGAPYEQYF.

The V gene is TRBV18, the J gene TRBJ2-6, with a tentative D call TRBD2 (5 bases). V was clipped by 1 base and J by 2 bases, with 6 bases between them. The CDR3 is made up of 15 amino acids. From germline, CDR1 is KGHSH and CDR2 LQKENI. DNA of the CDR3: TGTGCCAGCTCACCACTGGGAGCTGGGGCCAACGTCCTGACTTTC. As protein: CASSPLGAGANVLTF.

This clone came up a few times. This chain connects TRBV27 to TRBJ2-7, with TRBD1 identical over 9 bases. Germline V gene data show CDR1 as MNHEY and CDR2 as SMNVEV (reference sequence). J gave up 1 base and V 3 bases, and 4 bases lay outside the gene matches. CDR3 length: 15 residues. CDR3 in DNA: TGTGCCAGCAGTTTCCTGGGACAGGGATCCTACGAGCAGTACTTC. Translated: CASSFLGQGSYEQYF.

The CDR3 region has the DNA TGTGCCAGCAGTCGAGGACTGGTTGGGGACTACAATGAGCAGTTCTTC. This translates into CASSRGLVGDYNEQFF. V and J are TRBV6-4 and TRBJ2-1; tentatively, D is TRBD2 (5 bases). V lost 5 bases and J 3 bases, leaving 17 bases between the germline ends. Germline V lookup: CDR1 MRHNA, CDR2 SNTAGT. This CDR3 is 16 amino acids long.

V and J are TRBV19 and TRBJ1-2; D ambiguous. Germline V gene data show CDR1 as LNHDA and CDR2 as SQIVND (reference sequence). The germline V and J ends were trimmed by 1 base and 4 bases, with 4 bases remaining between them. The length of the CDR3 is 12 residues. This CDR3 is CASSIVGYGYTF. DNA for the CDR3: TGTGCCAGTAGTATAGTCGGCTATGGCTACACCTTC.

This chain links TRBV2 with TRBJ1-5; 7 bases agree with TRBD1. The ends lost 5 bases at V and 0 bases at J; junction bases unmatched: 4. CDR3 length: 15 residues. The germline CDR1 and CDR2 sequences are SNHLY and FYNNEI. The CDR3 DNA reads as TGTGCCAGCAGTAAGACAGGGAATAGCAATCAGCCCCAGCATTTT. As protein: CASSKTGNSNQPQHF.

This chain uses TRBV7-9 with TRBJ2-3; 7 bases are shared with TRBD1. Per germline, CDR1 SEHNR and CDR2 FQNEAQ (reference sequence). Losses at the gene ends were 4 bases for V and 1 base for J; bases not matched to a gene: 5. The CDR3 runs to 15 residues. This CDR3 is CASSSTGVGTDTQYF. CDR3 coding DNA: TGTGCCAGCAGCTCAACAGGGGTCGGCACAGATACGCAGTATTTT.

This clone has a handful of counts. CDR3 region: CASSLGPGNNQPQHF. The CDR3 coding sequence is TGTGCCAGCAGCTTGGGCCCCGGGAACAATCAGCCCCAGCATTTT. The V gene is TRBV5-4, the J gene TRBJ1-5; no firm D call. Germline CDR1 reads SGHNT; CDR2 reads YYREEE (reference sequence). The ends were cut back, 0 bases at V and 3 bases at J, with 10 bases in the middle. There are 15 residues in the CDR3.